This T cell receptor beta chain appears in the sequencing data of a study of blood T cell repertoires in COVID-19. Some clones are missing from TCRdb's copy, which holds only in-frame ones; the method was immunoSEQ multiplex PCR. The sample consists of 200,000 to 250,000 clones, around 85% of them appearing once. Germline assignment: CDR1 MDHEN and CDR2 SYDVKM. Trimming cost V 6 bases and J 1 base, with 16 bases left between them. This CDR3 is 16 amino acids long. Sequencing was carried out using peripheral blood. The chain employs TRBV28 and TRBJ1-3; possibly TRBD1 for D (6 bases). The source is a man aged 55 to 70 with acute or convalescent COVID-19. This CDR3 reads CASSAPKQGSGNTIYF. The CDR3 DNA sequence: TGTGCCAGCAGCGCGCCCAAACAGGGATCTGGAAACACCATATATTTT.